This T cell receptor beta chain was recovered during a study of T cells in Graves' hyperthyroidism and ophthalmopathy. This clonotype has at least ten counts. Germline CDR1 and CDR2: ENHRY and SYGVKD. The CDR3 runs to 14 residues. The ends lost 8 bases at V and 4 bases at J; junction bases unmatched: 10. Amplification yielded TCR beta CDR3 regions, with RNA transcripts as the source. HTBI primers drove first-round RT-PCR of the TCR CDR3. Each CDR3 protein gets one entry after TCRdb re-called the multiplex PCR reads with MiXCR. The sample consists of fewer than 550,000 distinct CDR3 sequences, 15% to 18% of them appearing once.

This TCR derives from a woman aged 18-29 years with Graves' hyperthyroidism. This sequence joins TRBV10-3 and TRBJ2-7; 8 bases fit TRBD2. Sequences were obtained from blood. The CDR3 loop reads CAIGAGGAMYEQYF. CDR3 DNA sequence: TGTGCCATCGGGGCCGGGGGGGCGATGTACGAGCAGTACTTC.